This T cell receptor beta chain was sequenced for a study of cytomegalovirus exposure and HLA in healthy donors. Per the germline V gene, CDR1 is SGDLS and CDR2 is YYNGEE. J gave up 7 bases and V 0 bases, and 12 bases lay outside the gene matches. The CDR3 is made up of 17 amino acids. Notes on the study in general: HLA alleles showed associations with roughly 17,000 TCR beta sequences in a later analysis, at a 0.05 false discovery rate. The productive fraction for most TCR beta V segments was about 87% or about 30% in an earlier analysis.

60 Vbeta and 13 Jbeta primers were used in PCR. Using immunoSEQ multiplex PCR, the repertoire was profiled, and TCRdb retains in-frame clones only, with some absent. There are 200,000 to 250,000 clones in the sample; around 83% occur only once, and around 1.5% lies in the top ten. As regards this clone: No antigen is known for it.

The sequence was obtained from a girl aged 10 to 17 in good health and CMV-seronegative. The specimen was PBMCs. This chain joins TRBV9 and TRBJ2-1; 8 bases match TRBD2. CDR3: CASSVGGASGLVNEQFF. The DNA of the CDR3 is TGTGCCAGCAGCGTAGGGGGGGCTAGCGGGTTGGTAAATGAGCAGTTCTTC.